The clone carrying this T cell receptor beta chain has a handful of counts. The antigen is not known. The data were obtained in a study of blood T cells in healthy people across ages. Broader study findings: Observed TCR beta diversity showed a strong correlation with the percentage of naive T cells as measured by flow cytometry. In older individuals, TCR beta diversity per million T cells was lower, falling roughly linearly with age. Whereas aged donors had fewer naive CD4+ cells, long-lived donors had more of them and higher diversity.

CDR3 size: 15 residues. Germline CDR1 and CDR2: SGDLS and YYNGEE. Trimming stripped 3 bases from V and 8 bases from J, with 18 bases between. Primers used in a second PCR of roughly 7 to 11 cycles were a sample-barcoded 5' primer and a J-beta primer mix. MiXCR, run by TCRdb on the 5' RACE reads, gives a single entry per CDR3 protein. The sample has about 1.4 million distinct CDR3 sequences; 59% are singletons. The receptor's source is a man aged 18 to 29 in good health. Sequencing was carried out using blood. V is TRBV9 and J is TRBJ2-1, with a weak D call TRBD2 (6 bases). CDR3 sequence (DNA): TGTGCCAGCAGCGAGCTATGGGACTCTCTGGATGAGCAGTTCTTC. Amino acids: CASSELWDSLDEQFF.